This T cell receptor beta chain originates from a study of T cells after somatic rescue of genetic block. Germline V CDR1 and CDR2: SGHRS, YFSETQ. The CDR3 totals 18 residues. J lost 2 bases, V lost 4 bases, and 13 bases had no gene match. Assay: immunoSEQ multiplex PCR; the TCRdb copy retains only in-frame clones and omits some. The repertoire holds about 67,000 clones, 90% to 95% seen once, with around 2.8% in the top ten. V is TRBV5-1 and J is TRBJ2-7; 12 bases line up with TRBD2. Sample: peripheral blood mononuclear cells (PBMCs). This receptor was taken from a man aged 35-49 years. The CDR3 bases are TGCGCCAGCAGCCCCGCTTTCGCTAGCGGGAGGGGGGCCTACGAGCAGTACTTC. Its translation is CASSPAFASGRGAYEQYF.